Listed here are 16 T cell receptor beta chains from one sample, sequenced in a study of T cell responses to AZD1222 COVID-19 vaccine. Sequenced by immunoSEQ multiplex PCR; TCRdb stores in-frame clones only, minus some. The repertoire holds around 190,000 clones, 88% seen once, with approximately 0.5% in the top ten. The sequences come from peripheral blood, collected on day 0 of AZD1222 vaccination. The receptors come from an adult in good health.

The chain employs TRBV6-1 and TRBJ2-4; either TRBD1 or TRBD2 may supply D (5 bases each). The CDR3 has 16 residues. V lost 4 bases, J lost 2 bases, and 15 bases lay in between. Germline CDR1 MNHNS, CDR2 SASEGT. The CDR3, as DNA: TGTGCCAGCAGTGTAAGTGGGGGTTGGACCAAAAACATTCAGTACTTC. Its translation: CASSVSGGWTKNIQYF.

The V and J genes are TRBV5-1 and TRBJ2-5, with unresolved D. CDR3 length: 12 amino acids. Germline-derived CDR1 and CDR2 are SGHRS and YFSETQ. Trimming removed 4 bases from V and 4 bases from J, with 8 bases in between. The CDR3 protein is CASSTVGETQYF. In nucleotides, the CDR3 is TGCGCCAGCAGCACCGTGGGAGAGACCCAGTACTTC. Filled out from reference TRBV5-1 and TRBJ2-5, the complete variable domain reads KAGVTQTPRYLIKTRGQQVTLSCSPISGHRSVSWYQQTPGQGLQFLFEYFSETQRNKGNFPGRFSGRQFSNSRSEMNVSTLELGDSALYLCASSTVGETQYFGPGTRLLVL.

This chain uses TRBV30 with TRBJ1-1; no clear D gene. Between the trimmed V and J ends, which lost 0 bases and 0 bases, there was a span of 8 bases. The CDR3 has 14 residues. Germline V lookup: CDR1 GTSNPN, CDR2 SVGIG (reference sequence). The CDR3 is CAWSVLSLNTEAFF. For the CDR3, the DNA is TGTGCCTGGAGTGTACTCAGCCTGAACACTGAAGCTTTCTTT.

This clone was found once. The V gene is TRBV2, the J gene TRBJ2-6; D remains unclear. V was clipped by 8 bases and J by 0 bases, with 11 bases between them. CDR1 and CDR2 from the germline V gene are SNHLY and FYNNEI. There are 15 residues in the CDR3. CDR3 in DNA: TGTGCCAGCGGCAGAATCCGCTCTGGGGCCAACGTCCTGACTTTC. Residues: CASGRIRSGANVLTF.

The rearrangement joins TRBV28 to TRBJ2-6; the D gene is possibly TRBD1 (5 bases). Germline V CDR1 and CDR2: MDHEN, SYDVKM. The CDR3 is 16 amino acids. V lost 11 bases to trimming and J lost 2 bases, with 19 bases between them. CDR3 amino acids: CAHSPGSATGANVLTF. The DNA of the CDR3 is TGTGCCCATAGCCCAGGGTCCGCAACTGGGGCCAACGTCCTGACTTTC.

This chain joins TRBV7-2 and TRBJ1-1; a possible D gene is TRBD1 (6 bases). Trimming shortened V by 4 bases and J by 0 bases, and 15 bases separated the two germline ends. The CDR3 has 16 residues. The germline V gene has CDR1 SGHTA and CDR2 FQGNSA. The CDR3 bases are TGTGCCAGCAGCTACATGGGCTGGGGGCTGAACACTGAAGCTTTCTTT. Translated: CASSYMGWGLNTEAFF. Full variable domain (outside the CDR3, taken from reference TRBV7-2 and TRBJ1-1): GAGVSQSPSNKVTEKGKDVELRCDPISGHTALYWYRQSLGQGLEFLIYFQGNSAPDKSGLPSDRFSAERTGGSVSTLTIQRTQQEDSAVYLCASSYMGWGLNTEAFFGQGTRLTVV.

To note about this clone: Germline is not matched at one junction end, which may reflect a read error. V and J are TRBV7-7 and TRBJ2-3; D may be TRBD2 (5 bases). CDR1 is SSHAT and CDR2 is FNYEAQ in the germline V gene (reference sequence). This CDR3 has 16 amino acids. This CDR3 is CASSAGRFPSTDTQYF. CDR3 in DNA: TGTGCTAGCAGTGCGGGCCGCTTCCCTAGCACAGATACGCAGTATTTT.

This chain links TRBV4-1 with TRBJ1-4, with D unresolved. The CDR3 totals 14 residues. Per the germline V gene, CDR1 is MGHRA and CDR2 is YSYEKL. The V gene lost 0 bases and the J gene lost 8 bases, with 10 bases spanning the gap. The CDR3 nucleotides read TGCGCCAGCAGCCAAGAAGGAGGGTGGGAAAAACTGTTTTTT. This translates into CASSQEGGWEKLFF.

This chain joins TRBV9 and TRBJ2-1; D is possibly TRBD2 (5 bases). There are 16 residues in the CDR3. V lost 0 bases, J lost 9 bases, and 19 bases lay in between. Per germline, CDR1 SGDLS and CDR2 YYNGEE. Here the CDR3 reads CASSVVGERSLAEQFF. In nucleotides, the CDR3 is TGTGCCAGCAGCGTAGTGGGAGAGAGGTCCCTCGCTGAGCAGTTCTTC.

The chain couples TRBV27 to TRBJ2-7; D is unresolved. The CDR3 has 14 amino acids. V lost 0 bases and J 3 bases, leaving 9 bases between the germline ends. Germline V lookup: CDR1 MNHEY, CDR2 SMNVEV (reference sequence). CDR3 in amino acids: CASSLSGKGYEQYF. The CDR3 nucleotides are TGTGCCAGCAGTTTATCAGGGAAGGGCTACGAGCAGTACTTC.

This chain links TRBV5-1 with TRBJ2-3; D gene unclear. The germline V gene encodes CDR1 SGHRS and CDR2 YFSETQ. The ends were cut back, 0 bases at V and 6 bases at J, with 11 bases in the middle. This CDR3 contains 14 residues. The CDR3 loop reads CASSLGSSGDTQYF. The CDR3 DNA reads TGCGCCAGCAGCTTGGGGTCCTCCGGGGATACGCAGTATTTT.

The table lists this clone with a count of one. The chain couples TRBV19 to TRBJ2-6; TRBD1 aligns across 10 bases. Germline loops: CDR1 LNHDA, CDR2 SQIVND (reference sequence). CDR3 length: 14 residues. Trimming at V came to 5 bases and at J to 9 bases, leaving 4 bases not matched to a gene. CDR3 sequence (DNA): TGTGCCAGTAGTGTGACAGGGGGCGACAACGTCCTGACTTTC. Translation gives CASSVTGGDNVLTF.

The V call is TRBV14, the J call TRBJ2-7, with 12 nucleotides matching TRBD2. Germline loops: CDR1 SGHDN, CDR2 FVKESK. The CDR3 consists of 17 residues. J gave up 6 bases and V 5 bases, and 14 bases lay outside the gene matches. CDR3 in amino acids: CASSSARSTSGRGEQYF. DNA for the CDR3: TGTGCCAGCAGCAGCGCAAGATCGACTAGCGGGAGAGGCGAGCAGTACTTC.

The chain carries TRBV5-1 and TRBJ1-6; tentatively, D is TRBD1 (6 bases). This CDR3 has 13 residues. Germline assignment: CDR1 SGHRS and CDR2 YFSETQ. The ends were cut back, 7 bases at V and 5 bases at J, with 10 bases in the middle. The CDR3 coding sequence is TGCGCCAGCGGACAGACGAATAATTCACCCCTCCACTTT. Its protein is CASGQTNNSPLHF. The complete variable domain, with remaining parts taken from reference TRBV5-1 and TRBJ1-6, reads KAGVTQTPRYLIKTRGQQVTLSCSPISGHRSVSWYQQTPGQGLQFLFEYFSETQRNKGNFPGRFSGRQFSNSRSEMNVSTLELGDSALYLCASGQTNNSPLHFGNGTRLTVT.

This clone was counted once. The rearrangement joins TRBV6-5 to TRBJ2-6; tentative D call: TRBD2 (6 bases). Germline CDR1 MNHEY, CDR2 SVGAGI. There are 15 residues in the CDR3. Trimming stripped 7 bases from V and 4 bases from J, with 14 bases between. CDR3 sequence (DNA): TGTGCCAGCATCCCATGGGACTCGGGGGCCAACGTCCTGACTTTC. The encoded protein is CASIPWDSGANVLTF.

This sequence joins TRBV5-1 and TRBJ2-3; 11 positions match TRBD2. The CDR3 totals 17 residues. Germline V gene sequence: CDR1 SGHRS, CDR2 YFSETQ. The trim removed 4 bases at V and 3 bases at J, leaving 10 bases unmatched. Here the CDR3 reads CASSNPGLAEGTDTQYF. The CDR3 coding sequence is TGCGCCAGCAGCAACCCGGGACTAGCGGAGGGTACAGATACGCAGTATTTT.